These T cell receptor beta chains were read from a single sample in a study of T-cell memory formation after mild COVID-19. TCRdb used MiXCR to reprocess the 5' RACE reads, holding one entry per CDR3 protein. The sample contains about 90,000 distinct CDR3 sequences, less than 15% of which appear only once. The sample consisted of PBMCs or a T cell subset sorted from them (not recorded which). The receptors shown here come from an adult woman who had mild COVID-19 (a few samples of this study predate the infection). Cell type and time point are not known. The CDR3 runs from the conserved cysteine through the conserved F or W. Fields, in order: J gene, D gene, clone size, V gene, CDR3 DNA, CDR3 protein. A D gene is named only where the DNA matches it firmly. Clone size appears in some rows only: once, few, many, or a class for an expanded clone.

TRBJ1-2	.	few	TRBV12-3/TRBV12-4	TGTGCCAGCAGTACTGCCAGCTATGGCTACACCTTC	CASSTASYGYTF
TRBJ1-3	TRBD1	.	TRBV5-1	TGCGCCAGCAGCCTGGGACAGGGTGCTGGAAACACCATATATTTT	CASSLGQGAGNTIYF
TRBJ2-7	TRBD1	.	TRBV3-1	TGTGCCAGCAGCTCCGGGACAGGGACGAGCGAGCAGTACTTC	CASSSGTGTSEQYF
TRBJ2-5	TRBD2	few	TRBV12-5	TGTGCTAGTGGTTGGGGACTAGCGGGCTTAGAAATGGAGACCCAGTACTTC	CASGWGLAGLEMETQYF
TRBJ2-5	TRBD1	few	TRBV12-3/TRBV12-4	TGTGCCAGCGAATACAGGGGAGAGACCCAGTACTTC	CASEYRGETQYF
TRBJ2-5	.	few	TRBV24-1	TGTGCCACCAGTGGACGGGTTAGCGGAGAGACCCAGTACTTC	CATSGRVSGETQYF
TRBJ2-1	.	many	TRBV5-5	TGTGCCAGCAGCGTGGGACTTCGGAATGAGCAGTTCTTC	CASSVGLRNEQFF
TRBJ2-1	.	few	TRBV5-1	TGCGCCAGCAGCCCGAGTCTGGATGAGCAGTTCTTC	CASSPSLDEQFF
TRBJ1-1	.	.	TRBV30	TGTGCCTGGAGGACTAGGCAGGGGAACACTGAAGCTTTCTTT	CAWRTRQGNTEAFF
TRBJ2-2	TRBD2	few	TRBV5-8	TGTGCCAGCAGCTTGTATGTGTCTAGCGGGAACACCGGGGAGCTGTTTTTT	CASSLYVSSGNTGELFF
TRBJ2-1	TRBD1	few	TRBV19	TGTGCCAGTAGTCAAGGACAGGGGTTAGTCTCCTACAATGAGCAGTTCTTC	CASSQGQGLVSYNEQFF
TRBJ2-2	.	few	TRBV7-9	TGTGCCAGCAGATTCCCAGCGGCCGGGGAGCTGTTTTTT	CASRFPAAGELFF
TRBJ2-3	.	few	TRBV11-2	TGTGCCAGCAGCTTAGCGGGAGTGTGGAAGAGCACAGATACGCAGTATTTT	CASSLAGVWKSTDTQYF
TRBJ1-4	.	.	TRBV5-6	TGTGCCAGCAGCTTGTCTACGGGCCCGGGGGAAAAACTGTTTTTT	CASSLSTGPGEKLFF
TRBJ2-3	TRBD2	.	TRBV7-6	TGTGCCAGCAGCCCCCGACCGGGGGGGAGCACAGATACGCAGTATTTT	CASSPRPGGSTDTQYF
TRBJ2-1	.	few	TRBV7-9	TGTGCCAGCAGCTCCGGGCTAAGCTCCTACAATGAGCAGTTCTTC	CASSSGLSSYNEQFF
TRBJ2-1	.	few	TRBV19	TGTGCCAGTAGTACAGACACAAGCTCCTACAATGAGCAGTTCTTC	CASSTDTSSYNEQFF
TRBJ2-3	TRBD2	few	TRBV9	TGTGCCAGCAGCGTCAGACTAGCGGGAGGTCCAGATACGCAGTATTTT	CASSVRLAGGPDTQYF
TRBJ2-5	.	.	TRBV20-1	TGCAGTGCTAGAGACGCAGGGGTCCAAGAGACCCAGTACTTC	CSARDAGVQETQYF
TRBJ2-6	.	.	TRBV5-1	TGCGCCAGCAGCTTGGATAGTGGAGACTCTGGGGCCAACGTCCTGACTTTC	CASSLDSGDSGANVLTF
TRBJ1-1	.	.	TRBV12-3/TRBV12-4	TGTGCCAGCAGCCACGACAGCCGCCTATGGAACACTGAAGCTTTCTTT	CASSHDSRLWNTEAFF
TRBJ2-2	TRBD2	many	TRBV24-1	TGTGCCACCAGTCTCCCCCCTAGCGGGGGATACACCGGGGAGCTGTTTTTT	CATSLPPSGGYTGELFF
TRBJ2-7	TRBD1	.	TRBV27	TGTGCCAGCAGTCCGGGGACAGAGGGTGGTGGTGAGTACTTC	CASSPGTEGGGEYF
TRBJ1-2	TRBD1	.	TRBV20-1	TGCAGTGATACAACGGACAGGGGATCGTTAGGCTACACCTTC	CSDTTDRGSLGYTF
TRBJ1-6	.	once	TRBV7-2	TGTGCCAGCAGCTTTGGGGTCTGGGGGGCTGCGAATAATTCACCCCTCCACTTT	CASSFGVWGAANNSPLHF
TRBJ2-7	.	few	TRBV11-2	TGTGCCAGCAGCTTCGCCGGGACTCACTCCTACGAGCAGTACTTC	CASSFAGTHSYEQYF
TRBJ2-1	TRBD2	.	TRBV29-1	TGCAGCGTTGAAAGGCTAGCGGGAGGGCCTCGGTACAATGAGCAGTTCTTC	CSVERLAGGPRYNEQFF
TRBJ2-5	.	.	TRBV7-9	TGTGCCAGCAGCTCACTCCCTCTCCTCGGGTTGCGGGAGACCCAGTACTTC	CASSSLPLLGLRETQYF
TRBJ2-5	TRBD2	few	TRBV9	TGTGCCAGCAGCGTACGGGCGGGAGCCAGCCAAGAGACCCAGTACTTC	CASSVRAGASQETQYF
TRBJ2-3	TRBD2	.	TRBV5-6	TGTGCCAGCAGCTCCTTAGCGGGGGGCGGCACAGATACGCAGTATTTT	CASSSLAGGGTDTQYF
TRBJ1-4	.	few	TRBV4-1	TGCGCCAGCAGCCAAGGTCCCAGGGTCCGGGGTGAAAAACTGTTTTTT	CASSQGPRVRGEKLFF
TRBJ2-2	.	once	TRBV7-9	TGTGCCAGCAAGGGTAAAGTGGACACCGGGGAGCTGTTTTTT	CASKGKVDTGELFF
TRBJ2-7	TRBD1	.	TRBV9	TGTGCCAGCAGCGGGGACAGGGGGAACCCCTACGAGCAGTACTTC	CASSGDRGNPYEQYF
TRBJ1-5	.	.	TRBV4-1	TGCGCCAGCAGCCAAGCTCCGGGTCAGCCCCAGCATTTT	CASSQAPGQPQHF
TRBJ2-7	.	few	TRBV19	TGTGCCAGTAGTGAACGCACAGGGTCCCACGAGCAGTACTTC	CASSERTGSHEQYF